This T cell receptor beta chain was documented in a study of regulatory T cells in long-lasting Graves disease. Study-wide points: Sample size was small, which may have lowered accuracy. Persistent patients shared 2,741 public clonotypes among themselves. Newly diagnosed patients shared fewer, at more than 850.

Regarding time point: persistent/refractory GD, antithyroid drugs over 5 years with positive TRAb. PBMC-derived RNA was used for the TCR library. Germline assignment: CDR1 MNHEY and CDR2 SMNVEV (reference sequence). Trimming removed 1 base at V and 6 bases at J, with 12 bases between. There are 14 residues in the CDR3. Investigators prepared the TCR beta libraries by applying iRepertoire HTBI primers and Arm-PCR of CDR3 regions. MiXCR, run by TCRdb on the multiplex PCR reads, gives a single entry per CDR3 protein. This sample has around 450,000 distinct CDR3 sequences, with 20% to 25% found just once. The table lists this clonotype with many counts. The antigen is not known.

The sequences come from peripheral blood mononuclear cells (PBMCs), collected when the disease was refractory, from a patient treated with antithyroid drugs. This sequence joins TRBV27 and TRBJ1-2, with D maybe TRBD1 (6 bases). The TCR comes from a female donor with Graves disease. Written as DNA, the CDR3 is TGTGCCAGCAGTTTATTACAGGGAATCGATGGCTACACCTTC. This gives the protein CASSLLQGIDGYTF.